This TCR beta chain emerged from a study of blood T cells in healthy people across ages. In the study overall: With template switching, about one barcoded beta molecule was captured per two T cells. Overall study results and limits: Unsorted PBMCs prevented conclusive naive versus antigen-experienced comparison.

As regards this clonotype: Its specificity is unknown.

PCR was performed a second time for 7 to 11 cycles using a sample-barcoded 5' primer and a J-beta primer mix. TCRdb re-called the 5' RACE reads with MiXCR, one entry per CDR3 protein. The data contain roughly 900,000 distinct CDR3 sequences, around 30% of them singletons. The receptor was derived from an elderly woman in good health. The sample comprised blood.

The CDR3 nucleotides read TGTGCCAGCAGCTTGTACAGGGACGCTCGCGAGCAGTACTTC. Its translation: CASSLYRDAREQYF. The chain links TRBV5-6 to TRBJ2-7, with a weak D call TRBD1 (6 bases). This CDR3 contains 14 residues. Germline assignment: CDR1 SGHDT and CDR2 YYEEEE. V lost 1 base to trimming and J lost 6 bases, with 14 bases between them.